Listed below are T cell receptor beta chains from one sample, sequenced in a study of T cell responses to AZD1222 COVID-19 vaccine. Assay used: immunoSEQ multiplex PCR; TCRdb lists only in-frame clones, some missing. The repertoire has approximately 100,000 clones, about 89% of them found once; the top ten carry roughly 4.5%. The sequencing used peripheral blood, collected 28 days after the second AZD1222 dose. These receptors all stem from an adult who received the AZD1222 COVID-19 vaccine. Each CDR3 is given with its conserved first and last residue. The order of the fields is clone size, J gene, V gene, D gene, CDR3 protein, CDR3 DNA. D genes are given only for firm matches. Size is stated for part of the rows, as once, few or many counts, or as a class when the clone is expanded.

. TRBJ1-6 TRBV6-5 . CASSYSGRASSPLHF TGTGCCAGCAGTTACTCGGGGAGGGCCTCTTCACCCCTCCACTTT
. TRBJ2-3 TRBV6-4 TRBD2 CASSEREATDTQYF TGTGCCAGCAGTGAACGGGAGGCGACAGATACGCAGTATTTT
once TRBJ1-6 TRBV7-3 . CASSSRSGSNSPLHF TGTGCCAGCAGCTCTAGGAGCGGCAGCAATTCACCCCTCCACTTT
. TRBJ1-5 TRBV4-3 . CASSQEKGYQPQHF TGCGCCAGCAGCCAAGAGAAGGGATATCAGCCCCAGCATTTT
. TRBJ1-6 TRBV19 . CASSVTRAGSNSPLHF TGTGCCAGTAGTGTCACAAGGGCAGGTTCTAATTCACCCCTCCACTTT
. TRBJ2-3 TRBV3-1/TRBV3-2 TRBD1 CASSQDGGQGPLGGTDTQYF TGTGCCAGCAGCCAAGATGGAGGACAGGGTCCCCTAGGCGGCACAGATACGCAGTATTTT
once TRBJ2-2 TRBV7-3 TRBD2 CASSEGLAGGETGELFF TGTGCCAGCAGCGAAGGACTAGCGGGAGGGGAAACCGGGGAGCTGTTTTTT
once TRBJ1-4 TRBV6-1 . CASSEGTSSEKLFF TGTGCCAGCAGTGAGGGGACTTCGAGTGAAAAACTGTTTTTT
. TRBJ1-2 TRBV6-2/TRBV6-3 TRBD1 CASSRTGGYGYTF TGTGCCAGCAGTCGGACAGGGGGCTATGGCTACACCTTC
. TRBJ2-1 TRBV9 TRBD2 CASSVAVGTSGKNEQFF TGTGCCAGCAGCGTGGCTGTCGGGACTAGCGGAAAAAATGAGCAGTTCTTC
. TRBJ2-3 TRBV1 . CTSSQDEGKPSGMNTDTQYF TGCACCAGCAGCCAAGATGAGGGTAAACCCAGCGGGATGAACACAGATACGCAGTATTTT
few TRBJ2-1 TRBV5-1 . CASSLAQVHNEQFF TGCGCCAGCAGCTTGGCGCAGGTCCACAATGAGCAGTTCTTC
. TRBJ1-2 TRBV4-3 TRBD1 CASSQREPGTGDYGYTF TGCGCCAGCAGCCAAAGGGAGCCCGGGACAGGGGACTATGGCTACACCTTC
. TRBJ2-7 TRBV29-1 . CSVEDQGGYEQYF TGCAGCGTGGAGGACCAAGGAGGCTACGAGCAGTACTTC
. TRBJ2-7 TRBV7-2 . CASRNLGGAGEQYF TGTGCCAGCAGAAATCTGGGCGGGGCGGGGGAGCAGTACTTC
. TRBJ2-1 TRBV7-8 TRBD1 CASSFSTGTNEQFF TGTGCCAGCAGCTTTTCGACAGGGACAAATGAGCAGTTCTTC
. TRBJ1-3 TRBV27 . CAGGNTIYF TGTGCCGGTGGAAACACCATATATTTT
once TRBJ1-5 TRBV19 . CASSMLGGSNQPQHF TGTGCCAGTAGTATGTTGGGAGGGTCCAATCAGCCCCAGCATTTT
. TRBJ1-4 TRBV11-2 . CASSLDRGEGEKLFF TGTGCCAGCAGCTTAGACAGGGGAGAGGGTGAAAAACTGTTTTTT
few TRBJ1-5 TRBV20-1 . CSASPGSPQAQPQHF TGCAGTGCTAGTCCAGGGAGCCCCCAGGCCCAGCCCCAGCATTTT
. TRBJ1-6 TRBV27 TRBD1 CASSLSRQGSPLHF TGTGCCAGCAGTTTATCGAGACAGGGGTCACCCCTCCACTTT
. TRBJ2-2 TRBV3-1/TRBV3-2 . CASSQEGGVTGELFF TGTGCCAGCAGCCAAGAAGGTGGAGTGACCGGGGAGCTGTTTTTT
. TRBJ2-7 TRBV9 . CASSPAGPYEQYF TGTGCCAGCAGCCCTGCGGGCCCGTACGAGCAGTACTTC
few TRBJ1-5 TRBV4-3 . CASSQEMRQPQHF TGCGCCAGCAGCCAAGAAATGAGGCAGCCCCAGCATTTT
. TRBJ2-2 TRBV30 . CAWRRPHYTGELFF TGTGCCTGGAGAAGACCCCATTACACCGGGGAGCTGTTTTTT
. TRBJ2-5 TRBV6-6 . CASSSSRPQETQYF TGTGCCAGCAGTTCGTCCAGGCCCCAAGAGACCCAGTACTTC
. TRBJ2-1 TRBV2 TRBD2 CASGLLSGTSPEQFF TGTGCCAGCGGTTTGCTCTCCGGGACTAGCCCTGAGCAGTTCTTC
. TRBJ2-1 TRBV11-2 TRBD2 CASRLALYNEQFF TGTGCCAGCAGACTAGCGCTATACAATGAGCAGTTCTTC
. TRBJ1-1 TRBV7-9 . CASSPGRLNTEAFF TGTGCCAGCAGCCCGGGACGGTTGAACACTGAAGCTTTCTTT
. TRBJ2-7 TRBV5-1 . CASSNRASYEQYF TGCGCCAGCAGCAATAGAGCTTCCTACGAGCAGTACTTC
. TRBJ1-6 TRBV11-2 . CASSLEAGVSYSPLHF TGTGCCAGCAGCTTAGAGGCAGGGGTGAGCTATTCACCCCTCCACTTT
. TRBJ2-2 TRBV30 TRBD2 CAWSGIWGPSGSFAGELFF TGTGCCTGGAGTGGAATATGGGGGCCTAGCGGGAGTTTCGCCGGGGAGCTGTTTTTT
. TRBJ2-7 TRBV19 . CASSWGLRTGYEQYF TGTGCCAGTAGTTGGGGTCTGAGGACGGGATACGAGCAGTACTTC
. TRBJ2-7 TRBV5-5 . CASSGYYEQYF TGTGCCAGCAGCGGATACTACGAGCAGTACTTC
. TRBJ2-7 TRBV2 TRBD2 CASRVSGGNGNEQYF TGTGCCAGCAGGGTTAGCGGGGGGAATGGGAACGAGCAGTACTTC
. TRBJ2-7 TRBV5-6 TRBD1 CASRTGEVGEQYF TGTGCCAGCAGGACAGGGGAGGTGGGGGAGCAGTACTTC
. TRBJ1-5 TRBV29-1 TRBD1 CSVGGQPNQPQHF TGCAGCGTTGGGGGACAGCCCAATCAGCCCCAGCATTTT
. TRBJ1-2 TRBV7-6 TRBD1 CASSLGMGTGRGYTF TGTGCCAGCAGCTTAGGAATGGGGACAGGTCGTGGCTACACCTTC
few TRBJ1-2 TRBV30 . CAWSVAAGALYGYTF TGTGCCTGGAGTGTAGCGGCAGGAGCCCTCTATGGCTACACCTTC
. TRBJ1-4 TRBV14 . CASSDSRGGNEKLFF TGTGCCAGCAGCGATAGCAGAGGGGGGAATGAAAAACTGTTTTTT
. TRBJ2-3 TRBV3-1/TRBV3-2 . CASSPPGTDTQYF TGTGCCAGCAGCCCCCCCGGTACAGATACGCAGTATTTT
. TRBJ1-5 TRBV19 . CASRDPNRPQHF TGTGCCAGTAGAGATCCTAATCGGCCCCAGCATTTT
. TRBJ1-1 TRBV30 . CAWSSGGHLNTEAFF TGTGCCTGGAGTTCGGGGGGTCACTTGAACACTGAAGCTTTCTTT
. TRBJ2-6 TRBV4-1 TRBD2 CASSPRGGGISGANVLTF TGCGCCAGCAGCCCTCGGGGCGGGGGGATCTCTGGGGCCAACGTCCTGACTTTC
. TRBJ1-4 TRBV5-1 . CASSLYMGTNEKLFF TGCGCCAGCAGCTTGTATATGGGTACTAATGAAAAACTGTTTTTT
once TRBJ2-3 TRBV14 . CASSQPRGLRAQYF TGTGCCAGCAGCCAGCCCCGCGGCTTAAGGGCGCAGTATTTT
once TRBJ1-2 TRBV9 . CASSVKPAANYGYTF TGTGCCAGCAGCGTAAAGCCGGCAGCTAACTATGGCTACACCTTC